The 29 T cell receptor beta chains given below trace back to one sample, sequenced in a study of blood T cells in healthy people across ages (dated by TCRdb to about 2015). The library was built by means of 5' RACE. Sequencing was performed on an Illumina HiSeq 2500. A second 7 to 11 cycle PCR used a sample-barcoded 5' primer and a J-beta primer mix. TCRdb reprocessing: public reads trimmed at Q25 with fastp, clones called with MiXCR, in-frame beta chains kept. Under each unique CDR3 protein, matching rows form one entry showing the most common genes and DNA. The sample table contains roughly 2 million distinct CDR3 sequences; only one count was recorded for about 50% of them. Approximately 2.1% of the sample is in the top ten clones. The sequencing sample was made of blood. These receptors all stem from a woman aged 35 to 49 in good health.

The V call is TRBV10-2, the J call TRBJ2-3, with 11 bases identical to TRBD2. CDR1 and CDR2 from the germline V gene are WSHSY and SAAADI. Trimming at V came to 2 bases and at J to 0 bases, leaving 7 bases not matched to a gene. CDR3 length: 18 amino acids. CDR3 sequence reads: CASSESSGGAGSTDTQYF. In nucleotides, the CDR3 is TGCGCCAGCAGTGAGAGTAGCGGGGGGGCAGGAAGCACAGATACGCAGTATTTT.

V usage is TRBV5-1 and J usage is TRBJ1-2; no firm D call. Germline V gene data show CDR1 as SGHRS and CDR2 as YFSETQ. The CDR3 has 14 residues. V was trimmed by 5 bases and J by 4 bases, leaving 15 bases between them. The CDR3 DNA reads as TGCGCCAGCAGTTCCGGTCCCCAGCGCTATGGCTACACCTTC. Translating it yields CASSSGPQRYGYTF. The full variable domain, rest sourced from reference TRBV5-1 and TRBJ1-2, is KAGVTQTPRYLIKTRGQQVTLSCSPISGHRSVSWYQQTPGQGLQFLFEYFSETQRNKGNFPGRFSGRQFSNSRSEMNVSTLELGDSALYLCASSSGPQRYGYTFGSGTRLTVV.

CDR3 nucleotides: TGCAGTGCTAGCTCGAGCGGGGGGGCTAGGGATGAGCAGTACTTC. This sequence encodes CSASSSGGARDEQYF. The V and J genes are TRBV20-1 and TRBJ2-7, with 10 bases identical to TRBD2. This CDR3 has 15 residues. Looked up from germline, CDR1 is DFQATT and CDR2 is SNEGSKA (reference sequence). Trimming removed 3 bases from V and 7 bases from J; junction bases left unmatched: 12.

The sample holds a few counts of this clonotype. This chain links TRBV6-6 with TRBJ2-7; 7 bases align to TRBD2. This CDR3 spans 14 amino acids. The trim removed 3 bases at V and 3 bases at J, leaving 5 bases unmatched. CDR1 and CDR2 from the germline V gene are MNHNY and SVGAGI (reference sequence). In DNA form, the CDR3 reads TGTGCCAGCAGTTATGGGGGGGGGTACTACGAGCAGTACTTC. Its protein is CASSYGGGYYEQYF.

The V call is TRBV13, the J call TRBJ2-5, with TRBD2 identical over 12 bases. Germline V lookup: CDR1 PRHDT, CDR2 FYEKMQ (reference sequence). The CDR3 is made up of 16 amino acids. V lost 3 bases, J lost 2 bases, and 4 bases stayed unmatched. CDR3 in DNA: TGTGCCAGCAGCTTTCGACTAGCGGGGGAGCAAGAGACCCAGTACTTC. Its translation is CASSFRLAGEQETQYF.

This clonotype has a count of ten or more. The V call is TRBV4-3, the J call TRBJ2-5; tentatively, D is TRBD1 or TRBD2 (5 bases each). This CDR3 spans 15 amino acids. V dropped 3 bases and J dropped 5 bases, with 16 bases sitting between them. Germline-derived CDR1 and CDR2 are LGHNA and YSLEER. CDR3 coding DNA: TGCGCCAGCAGCCAGGATCGTTGGGACCGGGAGACCCAGTACTTC. Translating gives CASSQDRWDRETQYF.

This clonotype was counted between two and nine times. The CDR3 region has the DNA TGCGCCAGCAGCACACGCAGGGGCTTGGTTGAGACCCAGTACTTC. This gives the protein CASSTRRGLVETQYF. V is TRBV4-3 and J is TRBJ2-5, with D maybe TRBD1 (6 bases). Trimming shortened V by 5 bases and J by 5 bases, and 18 bases separated the two germline ends. Germline-derived CDR1 and CDR2 are LGHNA and YSLEER. The CDR3 is made up of 15 amino acids.

This clonotype has just a few counts. This chain uses TRBV6-2 or TRBV6-3 with TRBJ2-5, with 8 bases aligning to TRBD1. The CDR3 totals 15 residues. The trim removed 4 bases at V and 3 bases at J, leaving 7 bases unmatched. The germline V gene has CDR1 MNHEY and CDR2 SVGEGT. As DNA, the CDR3 is TGTGCCAGCAGTTCTCCGCACAGGGGGAAAGAGACCCAGTACTTC. This codes for CASSSPHRGKETQYF.

The V call is TRBV7-2, the J call TRBJ2-7; unclear D gene. The germline V gene has CDR1 SGHTA and CDR2 FQGNSA. V lost 1 base and J 1 base, leaving 8 bases between the germline ends. The CDR3 runs 14 residues. The CDR3 DNA is TGTGCCAGCAGCTTAGTGGAAAGATCCTACGAGCAGTACTTC. The encoded protein is CASSLVERSYEQYF. Complete variable domain (other parts from reference TRBV7-2 and TRBJ2-7): GAGVSQSPSNKVTEKGKDVELRCDPISGHTALYWYRQSLGQGLEFLIYFQGNSAPDKSGLPSDRFSAERTGGSVSTLTIQRTQQEDSAVYLCASSLVERSYEQYFGPGTRLTVT.

V is TRBV11-2 and J is TRBJ2-4; the D is unclear. The V end was cut by 1 base, the J end by 8 bases, with 12 bases between. Germline V lookup: CDR1 SGHAT, CDR2 FQNNGV. This CDR3 is built from 14 residues. The CDR3 protein is CASSLGVHQDIQYF. The CDR3 DNA follows: TGTGCCAGCAGCTTAGGGGTCCATCAGGACATTCAGTACTTC.

The rearrangement links TRBV4-1 to TRBJ2-4; D is perhaps TRBD2 (7 bases). Germline-derived CDR1 and CDR2 are MGHRA and YSYEKL. CDR3 size: 18 residues. V was cut by 0 bases and J by 0 bases, with 15 bases left in between. The CDR3 DNA follows: TGCGCCAGCAGCCAAGATCGGGGGGCGATAATAGCCAAAAACATTCAGTACTTC. Residues: CASSQDRGAIIAKNIQYF.

This chain connects TRBV6-2 or TRBV6-3 to TRBJ2-1; 11 nucleotides agree with TRBD2. The DNA end lines up better with TRBJ2-7; the J call may be wrong. Germline V lookup: CDR1 MNHEY, CDR2 SVGEGT. The CDR3 contains 18 residues. In nucleotides, the CDR3 is TGTGCCAGCAGAACACCGGGACTAGCGGACTATATTCACAATGAGCAGTACTTC. This gives the protein CASRTPGLADYIHNEQYF.

This clonotype has a count of ten or more. CDR3 loop: CSVGRRMNTEAFF. DNA for the CDR3: TGCAGCGTGGGACGGCGAATGAACACTGAAGCTTTCTTT. This rearrangement joins TRBV29-1 to TRBJ1-1; D might be TRBD1 (5 bases). The V end was cut by 6 bases, the J end by 0 bases, with 11 bases between. Germline V gives CDR1 SQVTM, CDR2 ANQGSEA. The CDR3 is made up of 13 amino acids. The variable domain in full, with the rest retrieved from reference TRBV29-1 and TRBJ1-1, is SAVISQKPSRDICQRGTSLTIQCQVDSQVTMMFWYRQQPGQSLTLIATANQGSEATYESGFVIDKFPISRPNLTFSTLTVSNMSPEDSSIYLCSVGRRMNTEAFFGQGTRLTVV.

The chain recombines TRBV20-1 with TRBJ2-3; the D is unclear. Germline loops: CDR1 DFQATT, CDR2 SNEGSKA (reference sequence). The CDR3 spans 13 residues. The V end was cut by 1 base, the J end by 5 bases, with 10 bases between. The CDR3 DNA reads TGCAGTGCTAGAGGGGAATCGGGAGATACGCAGTATTTT. Its protein product is CSARGESGDTQYF.

The CDR3: CSAGDRGRKTQYF. The CDR3 nucleotides are TGCAGTGCTGGGGACAGGGGGCGAAAGACCCAGTACTTC. The chain carries TRBV20-1 and TRBJ2-7; 12 positions agree with TRBD1. Matching the DNA end better, TRBJ2-5 makes the J call doubtful. Germline CDR1 DFQATT, CDR2 SNEGSKA (reference sequence). This CDR3 has 13 amino acids.

This chain connects TRBV6-2 or TRBV6-3 to TRBJ2-1; TRBD2 agrees at 14 bases. The CDR3 spans 19 residues. The J segment lost 0 bases and the V segment lost 4 bases, leaving 8 bases of the junction unmatched. Germline V gene sequence: CDR1 MNHEY, CDR2 SVGEGT. The CDR3 loop is CASSFPGLAGAPSYNEQFF. DNA of the CDR3: TGTGCCAGCAGTTTCCCGGGACTAGCGGGGGCTCCCTCCTACAATGAGCAGTTCTTC.

The chain uses TRBV11-1 and TRBJ2-3; D ambiguous. TRBJ1-5 matches the DNA end more closely, so the J call is doubtful. CDR3 size: 15 residues. The germline V gene has CDR1 SGHAT and CDR2 FQDESV (reference sequence). The CDR3 bases are TGTGCCAGCAGCCAGCAACCTTATAGCACAGATACGCAGCATTTT. Translation gives CASSQQPYSTDTQHF.

This clonotype was observed a handful of times. The genes are TRBV7-2 and TRBJ2-1; D not certain. This CDR3 comprises 14 residues. V was cut by 2 bases and J by 0 bases, with 5 bases left in between. Germline V gene lookup returns CDR1 SGHTA and CDR2 FQGNSA. The CDR3 nucleotides read TGTGCCAGCAGCTTACAGAACTCCTACAATGAGCAGTTCTTC. Protein product: CASSLQNSYNEQFF.

The rearrangement links TRBV5-1 to TRBJ2-5, with 10 bases fitting TRBD1. The CDR3 sequence is 16 residues long. The junction had 6 bases not matched to a gene; V was cut back by 3 bases and J by 1 base. The V gene's germline CDR1 is SGHRS and CDR2 YFSETQ. This chain's CDR3 is CASSYGTGEPQETQYF. DNA of the CDR3: TGCGCCAGCAGCTATGGGACAGGGGAACCCCAAGAGACCCAGTACTTC.

The sample holds a few counts of this clonotype. This chain connects TRBV6-1 to TRBJ2-1, with 7 bases that match TRBD1. Per the germline V gene, CDR1 is MNHNS and CDR2 is SASEGT. V lost 4 bases, J lost 6 bases, and 3 bases stayed unmatched. CDR3 length: 13 residues. As DNA, the CDR3 is TGTGCCAGCAGTGGGACAGGCGGCAATGAGCAGTTCTTC. Protein product: CASSGTGGNEQFF.

This chain uses TRBV6-5 with TRBJ2-2; 12 bases line up with TRBD1. The germline V gene has CDR1 MNHEY and CDR2 SVGAGI. This CDR3 has 14 residues. Trimming took 6 bases from V and 6 from J; bases not matched to a gene: 2. The CDR3 nucleotides read TGTGCCAGCAGGGGGACAGGGGGCCCCGGGGAGCTGTTTTTT. Protein: CASRGTGGPGELFF.

This clonotype was picked up a small number of times. The chain employs TRBV12-3 or TRBV12-4 and TRBJ2-1; 15 positions match TRBD2. The J segment lost 7 bases and the V segment lost 8 bases, leaving 9 bases of the junction unmatched. This CDR3 has 16 residues. CDR3: CASASRGTSGGNEQFF. CDR3 bases: TGTGCCAGCGCCTCCCGCGGGACTAGCGGGGGGAATGAGCAGTTCTTC.

This chain links TRBV3-1 with TRBJ2-3; 12 nucleotides align to TRBD2. Germline-derived CDR1 and CDR2 are LGHDT and YNNKEL (reference sequence). V gave up 4 bases and J gave up 2 bases; unmatched junction bases: 7. This CDR3 has 17 amino acids. The CDR3 sequence is CASSRQGLAGTTDTQYF. CDR3 DNA sequence: TGTGCCAGCAGCCGCCAAGGACTAGCGGGGACCACAGATACGCAGTATTTT.

The chain recombines TRBV14 with TRBJ2-4; TRBD1 matches 7 bases. There are 15 residues in the CDR3. V shed 4 bases and J 1 base; nucleotides not matched to a gene: 4. Germline CDR1 and CDR2: SGHDN and FVKESK. CDR3 DNA: TGTGCCAGCAGCCGCACACAGGGGGCCAAAAACATTCAGTACTTC. Protein: CASSRTQGAKNIQYF.

The chain joins TRBV6-6 to TRBJ1-1; weak D call: TRBD1 (6 bases). Germline CDR1 is MNHNY and CDR2 is SVGAGI (reference sequence). The CDR3 loop spans 14 amino acids. V dropped 5 bases and J dropped 4 bases, with 14 bases sitting between them. The CDR3: CASSHSGEGTEAFF. In nucleotides, the CDR3 is TGTGCCAGCAGTCATTCAGGGGAGGGCACTGAAGCTTTCTTT.

The chain joins TRBV24-1 to TRBJ2-5, with TRBD1 matching over 7 bases. The ends lost 6 bases at V and 2 bases at J; junction bases unmatched: 2. In germline, CDR1 is KGHDR, CDR2 SFDVKD. The CDR3 is 13 residues long. CDR3 nucleotide sequence: TGTGCCACCAGTACCAGGGGGCAAGAGACCCAGTACTTC. It translates to CATSTRGQETQYF.

This clonotype showed up just a few times. The V gene is TRBV7-9, the J gene TRBJ2-5, with 8 bases matching TRBD2. The CDR3 has 16 residues. Trimming took 5 bases from V and 5 from J; bases not matched to a gene: 13. Germline V gives CDR1 SEHNR, CDR2 FQNEAQ (reference sequence). CDR3 DNA sequence: TGTGCCAGCAGCGGAACTAGCGGCCCGACCTCTGAGACCCAGTACTTC. Translation: CASSGTSGPTSETQYF. The full variable domain, rest sourced from reference TRBV7-9 and TRBJ2-5, is DTGVSQNPRHKITKRGQNVTFRCDPISEHNRLYWYRQTLGQGPEFLTYFQNEAQLEKSRLLSDRFSAERPKGSFSTLEIQRTEQGDSAMYLCASSGTSGPTSETQYFGPGTRLLVL.

V usage is TRBV6-1 and J usage is TRBJ2-5; D not certain. The CDR3 consists of 11 residues. Germline V gene data show CDR1 as MNHNS and CDR2 as SASEGT. The V gene lost 3 bases and the J gene lost 6 bases, with 5 bases spanning the gap. CDR3 DNA sequence: TGTGCCAGCAGTGATCCACAGACCCAGTACTTC. Its translation: CASSDPQTQYF.

V usage is TRBV9 and J usage is TRBJ2-2; a possible D gene is TRBD2 (6 bases). Trimming cost V 7 bases and J 0 bases, with 13 bases left between them. Germline CDR1 reads SGDLS; CDR2 reads YYNGEE. CDR3 length: 15 residues. The CDR3 spells CASGDRGTNTGELFF. The CDR3 DNA sequence: TGTGCCAGCGGTGACCGGGGGACGAACACCGGGGAGCTGTTTTTT.